This TCR beta chain was identified in a study of T cells in Graves' hyperthyroidism and ophthalmopathy. Study-wide background: Initial diagnosis, before any treatment, was when peripheral blood was collected. Study results and caveats: Most thyroid-expanded clonotypes above 0.001 were also found in blood. The model's output predicted ophthalmopathy at a median of roughly 6 months prior to onset.

RNA transcripts provided the source from which TCR beta CDR3 regions were amplified. With the HTBI primer set, the TCR CDR3 went through a first round of RT-PCR. One entry per CDR3 protein, called by TCRdb with MiXCR from the multiplex PCR reads. The sample has 600,000 or so distinct CDR3 sequences; more than 13% are singletons. Under 3 months was the duration of disease in ophthalmopathy patients, who also had a Clinical Activity Score of at least 3 and a NOSPECS grade of at least 4. This clonotype was found many times. Antigen unknown. Specimen: blood. This sequence originates from a woman younger than 35 with Graves' ophthalmopathy.

CDR3 in amino acids: CASSSVAGPNNEQFF. The CDR3, as DNA: TGTGCCAGCAGCTCGGTAGCGGGACCGAACAATGAGCAGTTCTTC. This chain joins TRBV7-9 and TRBJ2-1; 8 bases align to TRBD2. J lost 5 bases, V lost 4 bases, and 7 bases had no gene match. The germline V gene encodes CDR1 SEHNR and CDR2 FQNEAQ (reference sequence). The CDR3 spans 15 residues.